These 27 T cell receptor beta chains came from one sample sequenced in a study of cytomegalovirus exposure and HLA in healthy donors. This PCR relied on a set of 60 Vbeta primers and 13 Jbeta primers. The repertoire was sequenced with immunoSEQ multiplex PCR; TCRdb's copy has only in-frame clones and lacks some. Here the sample spans about 200,000 clones, 65% to 85% being singletons. Sequenced material: PBMCs. The source is a boy between 2 and 10 years old in good health and CMV-seronegative.

The V gene is TRBV27, the J gene TRBJ2-5; TRBD1 matches at 9 bases. Germline CDR1 is MNHEY and CDR2 is SMNVEV (reference sequence). The length of the CDR3 is 15 residues. V shed 4 bases, J shed 5 bases, and the junction held 8 bases outside the gene matches. The DNA for the CDR3 is TGTGCCAGCAGTTCCCCACAGGGGGCGGGCGAGACCCAGTACTTC. Its translation is CASSSPQGAGETQYF.

The chain joins TRBV7-9 to TRBJ1-3; 8 bases align to TRBD1. With V trimmed by 5 bases and J by 5 bases, 8 bases remained unmatched. This CDR3 has 15 amino acids. Germline CDR1 reads SEHNR; CDR2 reads FQNEAQ (reference sequence). The CDR3, as DNA: TGTGCCAGCAGCGGGCCTACAGGGGGTCGAAACACCATATATTTT. It translates to CASSGPTGGRNTIYF.

Comments on this clone: This likely comes from a read error, as the CDR3 has no conserved phenylalanine or tryptophan at its end. The chain has TRBV19 and TRBJ1-6, with 8 bases aligning to TRBD1. Germline loops: CDR1 LNHDA, CDR2 SQIVND (reference sequence). The trim removed 5 bases at V and 8 bases at J, leaving 8 bases unmatched. The CDR3 has 15 residues. The CDR3: CASSVRQGQDSPLHS. In DNA form, the CDR3 reads TGTGCCAGTAGTGTTAGACAGGGGCAAGATTCACCCCTCCACTCT.

The gene calls are TRBV9 and TRBJ1-6; 8 nucleotides agree with TRBD1. Losses at the gene ends were 2 bases for V and 5 bases for J; bases not matched to a gene: 0. The CDR3 is 14 residues long. Per germline, CDR1 SGDLS and CDR2 YYNGEE. The DNA for the CDR3 is TGTGCCAGCAGCGTGACAGGGGATAATTCACCCCTCCACTTT. The encoded protein is CASSVTGDNSPLHF. The entire variable domain, with the rest obtained from reference TRBV9 and TRBJ1-6, is as follows: DSGVTQTPKHLITATGQRVTLRCSPRSGDLSVYWYQQSLDQGLQFLIQYYNGEERAKGNILERFSAQQFPDLHSELNLSSLELGDSALYFCASSVTGDNSPLHFGNGTRLTVT.

Only a few counts were recorded for this clone. The chain links TRBV6-5 to TRBJ2-7; possibly TRBD1 for D (5 bases). The germline CDR1 and CDR2 sequences are MNHEY and SVGAGI. Trimming pared 0 bases from V and 7 bases from J, leaving 16 bases between. There are 15 residues in the CDR3. The CDR3 reads CASSYSRLGAGEQYF. The CDR3 coding sequence is TGTGCCAGCAGTTACTCGCGGCTAGGGGCCGGGGAGCAGTACTTC.

The genes are TRBV6-5 and TRBJ2-7; TRBD2 might be the D (6 bases). The CDR3 is 13 amino acids. CDR1 and CDR2 (germline): MNHEY, SVGAGI. V gave up 6 bases and J gave up 6 bases, with 15 bases separating them. CDR3 nucleotides: TGTGCCAGCAGAAACCCCGGACTACTCGAGCAGTACTTC. Translated: CASRNPGLLEQYF.

Only one count was recorded for this clone. The chain links TRBV4-1 to TRBJ2-7; TRBD2 aligns across 10 bases. Unmatched junction bases numbered 13, after V lost 1 base and J lost 1 base. Germline V gene data show CDR1 as MGHRA and CDR2 as YSYEKL. This CDR3 region has 19 residues. CDR3 amino acids: CASSQVRLAGEVGSYEQYF. CDR3 DNA: TGCGCCAGCAGCCAAGTACGGCTAGCGGGGGAGGTAGGATCCTACGAGCAGTACTTC.

V gene TRBV27 combines with J gene TRBJ2-1; D perhaps matches TRBD2 (7 bases). Germline-derived CDR1 and CDR2 are MNHEY and SMNVEV (reference sequence). The CDR3 consists of 14 residues. Trimming cost V 8 bases and J 1 base, with 12 bases left between them. The DNA for the CDR3 is TGTGCCAGCCGGAGGGGGGGTTCCTACAATGAGCAGTTCTTC. Amino acid sequence: CASRRGGSYNEQFF.

The chain is built from TRBV7-2 and TRBJ2-7; 7 positions match TRBD2. Losses at the gene ends were 2 bases for V and 4 bases for J; bases not matched to a gene: 8. The CDR3 is 15 amino acids. From germline, CDR1 is SGHTA and CDR2 FQGNSA. CDR3 DNA sequence: TGTGCCAGCAGCTTATATGCGACTAGCCAATACGAGCAGTACTTC. This encodes CASSLYATSQYEQYF. Full variable domain (rest looked up from reference TRBV7-2 and TRBJ2-7): GAGVSQSPSNKVTEKGKDVELRCDPISGHTALYWYRQSLGQGLEFLIYFQGNSAPDKSGLPSDRFSAERTGGSVSTLTIQRTQQEDSAVYLCASSLYATSQYEQYFGPGTRLTVT.

This chain connects TRBV25-1 to TRBJ1-2; the D is unclear. The CDR3 is made up of 14 amino acids. CDR1 is MGHDK, CDR2 SYGVNS, per germline. The germline V and J ends were trimmed by 2 bases and 3 bases, with 10 bases remaining between them. The CDR3 coding sequence is TGTGCCAGCAGTGAACCCGGGGAGCACTATGGCTACACCTTC. Translated: CASSEPGEHYGYTF.

V gene TRBV30 combines with J gene TRBJ1-4; the match to TRBD1 covers 10 bases. Per the germline V gene, CDR1 is GTSNPN and CDR2 is SVGIG (reference sequence). The V segment lost 5 bases and the J segment 7 bases; nucleotides outside the gene matches: 13. CDR3 length: 16 residues. Here the CDR3 reads CAWGSTGGEGSEKLFF. The DNA of the CDR3 is TGTGCCTGGGGGTCGACAGGGGGCGAGGGGAGTGAAAAACTGTTTTTT.

This chain links TRBV9 with TRBJ2-2; 8 bases map to TRBD1. The germline V gene encodes CDR1 SGDLS and CDR2 YYNGEE. The CDR3 spans 15 residues. V was pared by 4 bases and J by 1 base, with 3 bases of the junction left unmatched. Written as DNA, the CDR3 is TGTGCCAGCAGCAGGACAGGGATGAACACCGGGGAGCTGTTTTTT. Its protein product is CASSRTGMNTGELFF.

J is TRBJ2-7 and V is TRBV6-1; a possible D gene is TRBD1 (6 bases). Germline V lookup: CDR1 MNHNS, CDR2 SASEGT. CDR3 length: 13 amino acids. V was shortened by 10 bases and J by 1 base, with 14 bases between the two germline ends. CDR3 residues: CATHRVSSYEQYF. CDR3 bases: TGTGCCACCCACAGGGTTTCATCCTACGAGCAGTACTTC.

In this sample, this clone turned up a few times. This rearrangement joins TRBV2 to TRBJ1-1, with 7 positions matching TRBD1. Per germline, CDR1 SNHLY and CDR2 FYNNEI. The CDR3 is made up of 14 amino acids. Losses at the gene ends were 6 bases for V and 2 bases for J; bases not matched to a gene: 6. The CDR3, as DNA: TGTGCCAGCAGGGACGGACAGGTAAACACTGAAGCTTTCTTT. It encodes CASRDGQVNTEAFF.

The chain has TRBV9 and TRBJ1-1; D is unclear. This CDR3 comprises 16 residues. V shed 4 bases and J shed 1 base, with 17 bases lying between them. CDR1 is SGDLS and CDR2 is YYNGEE in the germline V gene. CDR3 in DNA: TGTGCCAGCAGCCCCTCCACCGAGCCCGCGAACACTGAAGCTTTCTTT. Its protein is CASSPSTEPANTEAFF.

This clone was picked up one time. V is TRBV5-5 and J is TRBJ1-3; D perhaps matches TRBD1 (6 bases). Germline loops: CDR1 SGHKS, CDR2 YYEKEE (reference sequence). The V end was cut by 4 bases, the J end by 0 bases, with 17 bases between. This CDR3 has 17 residues. CDR3 DNA sequence: TGTGCCAGCAGCCGAGACATTGACAGGTACTCTGGAAACACCATATATTTT. Protein product: CASSRDIDRYSGNTIYF. The full variable domain, rest sourced from reference TRBV5-5 and TRBJ1-3, is DAGVTQSPTHLIKTRGQQVTLRCSPISGHKSVSWYQQVLGQGPQFIFQYYEKEERGRGNFPDRFSARQFPNYSSELNVNALLLGDSALYLCASSRDIDRYSGNTIYFGEGSWLTVV.

The DNA for the CDR3 is TGTGCCAGCAGTGGCTCCGGGACTAGCGGGGGGCCGTCGGGTTTTGGGCAGTACTTC. This gives the protein CASSGSGTSGGPSGFGQYF. The V call is TRBV6-1, the J call TRBJ2-7; 15 nucleotides agree with TRBD2. CDR1 is MNHNS, CDR2 SASEGT, per germline. Unmatched junction bases numbered 19, after V lost 4 bases and J lost 9 bases. This CDR3 region has 19 residues.

Only one count was recorded for this clone. This sequence joins TRBV27 and TRBJ2-1; a possible D gene is TRBD2 (6 bases). V shed 4 bases and J shed 12 bases, with 16 bases lying between them. The CDR3 sequence is 13 residues long. Per germline, CDR1 MNHEY and CDR2 SMNVEV (reference sequence). The CDR3 protein is CASSSGGTGRQFF. For the CDR3, the DNA is TGTGCCAGCAGTTCCGGGGGTACAGGTCGGCAGTTCTTC.

On this clone itself: The sample carries other DNA sequences with the same CDR3. V usage is TRBV7-9 and J usage is TRBJ1-2; maybe TRBD1 (5 bases). Deletions cut 0 bases from V and 7 bases from J, with 9 bases between. This CDR3 is built from 13 residues. Germline lookup yields CDR1 SEHNR and CDR2 FQNEAQ (reference sequence). This chain's CDR3 is CASSLAQGSGYTF. DNA of the CDR3: TGTGCCAGCAGCTTAGCGCAGGGCTCTGGCTACACCTTC.

The V gene is TRBV5-8, the J gene TRBJ1-5; D gene unclear. Germline V gene data show CDR1 as SGHTS and CDR2 as YDEGEE. CDR3 length equals 14 residues. V shed 3 bases and J shed 6 bases, with 13 bases lying between them. CDR3 protein: CASSSGPKVQPQHF. The CDR3 region has the DNA TGTGCCAGCAGCTCAGGCCCCAAGGTTCAGCCCCAGCATTTT.

This clone occurred a few times. V is TRBV9 and J is TRBJ1-1, with D uncertain. The V gene's germline CDR1 is SGDLS and CDR2 YYNGEE. Trimming cost V 0 bases and J 5 bases, with 11 bases left between them. This CDR3 region has 14 residues. CDR3 in DNA: TGTGCCAGCAGCGTAGGGTTTGCGGTAACTGAAGCTTTCTTT. As protein: CASSVGFAVTEAFF.

A few counts support this clone. The chain joins TRBV4-3 to TRBJ1-1; TRBD1 matches at 7 bases. The CDR3 covers 15 residues. The V gene's germline CDR1 is LGHNA and CDR2 YSLEER. The V and J ends lost 0 bases and 4 bases, in that order; junction bases with no gene match: 5. The CDR3 nucleotides read TGCGCCAGCAGCCAAGACCGGACAGGTTCCACTGAAGCTTTCTTT. Encoded protein: CASSQDRTGSTEAFF.

The rearrangement uses TRBV27 and TRBJ2-7; 11 nucleotides align to TRBD1. The V gene end was trimmed by 6 bases and the J gene end by 6 bases; junction bases not matched to a gene: 13. CDR3 size: 16 residues. Germline-derived CDR1 and CDR2 are MNHEY and SMNVEV (reference sequence). Here the CDR3 DNA reads TGTGCCAGCAGCCCCCGGAGGACAGGGGGCTTCGTCGAGCAGTACTTC. This codes for CASSPRRTGGFVEQYF.

The chain has TRBV2 and TRBJ2-2, with D perhaps TRBD2 (6 bases). CDR3 length: 14 residues. Looked up from germline, CDR1 is SNHLY and CDR2 is FYNNEI. Trimming removed 8 bases at V and 5 bases at J, with 15 bases between. CDR3 DNA: TGTGCCAGCTGCCCGACGCTAGCGACCGGGGAGCTGTTTTTT. Encoded protein: CASCPTLATGELFF.

V usage is TRBV10-3 and J usage is TRBJ2-5, with D perhaps TRBD1 (6 bases). This CDR3 contains 14 residues. V was shortened by 2 bases and J by 4 bases, with 11 bases between the two germline ends. Germline V lookup: CDR1 ENHRY, CDR2 SYGVKD. The CDR3 DNA is TGTGCCATCAGTGAGCAAGGGGGTGGAGAGACCCAGTACTTC. Protein sequence: CAISEQGGGETQYF.

This chain links TRBV5-1 with TRBJ1-6; D unresolved. The CDR3 length is 13 residues. Germline-derived CDR1 and CDR2 are SGHRS and YFSETQ. The V end was cut by 3 bases, the J end by 6 bases, with 7 bases between. CDR3 nucleotide sequence: TGCGCCAGCAGCTCCGGACTTAATTCACCCCTCCACTTT. Residues: CASSSGLNSPLHF.

The gene calls are TRBV11-2 and TRBJ2-1, with TRBD2 identical over 11 bases. V shed 2 bases and J 7 bases; nucleotides not matched to a gene: 7. This CDR3 has 16 amino acids. From germline, CDR1 is SGHAT and CDR2 FQNNGV. This chain's CDR3 is CASSLRTSGGRNEQFF. The DNA for the CDR3 is TGTGCCAGCAGCTTACGAACTAGCGGGGGTCGGAATGAGCAGTTCTTC.